This T cell receptor (beta chain) comes out of a study of blood T cell repertoires in COVID-19. Sequenced by immunoSEQ multiplex PCR; TCRdb stores in-frame clones only, minus some. This table has 120,000 or so clones, around 82% appearing once. CDR1 and CDR2 from the germline V gene are MGHRA and YSYEKL. The CDR3 loop spans 15 amino acids. Trimming removed 0 bases at V and 6 bases at J, with 15 bases between. This clone is labeled medium-sized. The sequenced sample consisted of peripheral blood. The rearrangement uses TRBV4-1 and TRBJ2-7; D is possibly TRBD1 (5 bases). The TCR was taken from a human donor in a cohort sampled during active COVID-19. In nucleotides, the CDR3 is TGCGCCAGCAGCCAAGATTTCACCAGGCAGGGCGAGCAGTACTTC. Residues: CASSQDFTRQGEQYF.